The source of this T cell receptor beta chain is a study of blood T cell repertoires in COVID-19. Germline V gene data show CDR1 as GTSNPN and CDR2 as SVGIG (reference sequence). This CDR3 is built from 14 residues. V shed 4 bases, J shed 5 bases, and the junction held 9 bases outside the gene matches. Some clones are missing from TCRdb's copy, which holds only in-frame ones; the method was immunoSEQ multiplex PCR. The sample has about 210,000 clones; around 85% are singletons. The origin of this receptor is a man aged 45-65 years with COVID-19, enrolled during active disease. The sequenced material came from peripheral blood. This rearrangement joins TRBV30 to TRBJ2-7; 9 bases align to TRBD1. The CDR3 region has the DNA TGTGCCTGGAACTCCCGGGACAGGGTCCACGAGCAGTACTTC. It yields the protein CAWNSRDRVHEQYF.